This T cell receptor (beta chain) was sequenced for a study of vaccination and CD4 T cells after COVID-19. The study sequenced cultured CD4+ T cell DNA using the Oncomine TCR Beta short-read assay. TCRdb re-called the PCR reads through MiXCR, storing one row per CDR3 protein. The table has around 19,000 distinct CDR3 sequences, approximately 48% seen once. The germline CDR1 and CDR2 sequences are MNHEY and SMNVEV (reference sequence). This CDR3 is built from 13 residues. V was trimmed by 3 bases and J by 1 base, leaving 6 bases between them. The sample holds a few counts of this clonotype. Its matching antigen is unknown. This sample's treatment: approximately nine-day PBMC culture with coronavirus spike peptide pools or control peptides (ViraFEST assay).

Sequencing input: CD4+ T cells from blood, cultured in vitro. The genes are TRBV27 and TRBJ1-1; no definite D call. This TCR was sampled from a human donor who had recovered from COVID-19. CDR3: CASSFRGNTEAFF. In DNA, the CDR3 is TGTGCCAGCAGTTTCCGGGGGAACACTGAAGCTTTCTTT.